The source of this T cell receptor beta chain is a study of Ad26.COV2.S vaccination and SARS-CoV-2 variants. Study results and limitations: Vaccinees reportedly had broad spike-specific CD8+ and CD4+ T cell responses. Vaccinees and placebo recipients showed similar non-spike TCR breadth.

Treatment denoted: over 15 received Ad26.COV2.S at low or high dose, single or two shots; a few received placebo; per-sample allocation not given. Samples came from day 63 after the first vaccine or placebo injection. Ad26.COV2.S expressed prefusion-stabilized spike from the original Wuhan strain. Sequencing was performed with immunoSEQ multiplex PCR; in TCRdb, only in-frame clones are kept and a portion is missing. The data show some 480,000 clones, around 90% seen once. Regarding this clone: Its antigen remains unknown.

Germline V gene sequence: CDR1 MNHEY, CDR2 SMNVEV (reference sequence). J gave up 0 bases and V 2 bases, and 6 bases lay outside the gene matches. This CDR3 is 17 amino acids long. The source of this sequence is a person between 18 and 59 years old who received the Ad26.COV2.S COVID-19 vaccine or a placebo. V usage is TRBV27 and J usage is TRBJ2-2; 7 bases align to TRBD2. The material was peripheral blood, obtained in a trial of Ad26.COV2.S vaccine versus placebo. CDR3 in DNA: TGTGCCAGCAGTTTAAGCGGGACCGTAGCGAACACCGGGGAGCTGTTTTTT. It codes for CASSLSGTVANTGELFF.